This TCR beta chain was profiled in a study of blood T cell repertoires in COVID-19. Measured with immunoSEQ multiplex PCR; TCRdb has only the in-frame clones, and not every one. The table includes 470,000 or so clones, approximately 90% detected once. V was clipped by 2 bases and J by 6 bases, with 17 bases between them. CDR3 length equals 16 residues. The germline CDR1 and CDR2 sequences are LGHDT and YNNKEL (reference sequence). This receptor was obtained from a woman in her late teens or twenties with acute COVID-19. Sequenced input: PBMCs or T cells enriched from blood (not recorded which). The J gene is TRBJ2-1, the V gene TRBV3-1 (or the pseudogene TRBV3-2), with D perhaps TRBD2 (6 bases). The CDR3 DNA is TGTGCCAGCAGCCAAATCCGGGGCGGGGAAGTCAATGAGCAGTTCTTC. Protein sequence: CASSQIRGGEVNEQFF.